Each of the 10 T cell receptor beta chains below was sequenced from the same sample in a study of T cells after yellow fever vaccination. TCRdb redid the calling of the 5' RACE reads with MiXCR, one entry per CDR3 protein. The table lists 350,000 to 550,000 distinct CDR3 sequences, about 19% of them singletons, with 18% in the top ten. The specimen was PBMCs, collected before the yellow fever booster vaccination. The origin of the receptors is a man aged 18 to 35 who received the YFV17D yellow fever vaccine.

The chain couples TRBV29-1 to TRBJ2-2; weak D call: TRBD1 (6 bases). Germline CDR1 and CDR2: SQVTM and ANQGSEA. The V end lost 7 bases, the J end lost 2 bases, and 17 bases lay between the germline ends. CDR3 length equals 15 residues. CDR3 bases: TGCAGCGCCACCGGACAGTCACTCAACACCGGGGAGCTGTTTTTT. Its translation: CSATGQSLNTGELFF.

The chain recombines TRBV29-1 with TRBJ2-1; D possibly corresponds to TRBD1 (5 bases). V lost 5 bases to trimming and J lost 2 bases, with 10 bases between them. Germline loops: CDR1 SQVTM, CDR2 ANQGSEA. The length of the CDR3 is 13 residues. As DNA, the CDR3 is TGCAGCGTTAAACAGGCAACCTACAATGAGCAGTTCTTC. This encodes CSVKQATYNEQFF.

The chain couples TRBV7-8 to TRBJ2-4; TRBD2 might be the D (5 bases). V lost 1 base, J lost 0 bases, and 7 bases lay in between. CDR3 size: 15 residues. Germline V gene sequence: CDR1 SGHVS, CDR2 FQNEAQ. In DNA, the CDR3 is TGTGCCAGCAGCTTAGAGAGGGTAGCCAAAAACATTCAGTACTTC. This encodes CASSLERVAKNIQYF. The full variable domain, in which reference TRBV7-8 and TRBJ2-4 provide the parts outside the CDR3, is GAGVSQSPRYKVAKRGQDVALRCDPISGHVSLFWYQQALGQGPEFLTYFQNEAQLDKSGLPSDRFFAERPEGSVSTLKIQRTQQEDSAVYLCASSLERVAKNIQYFGAGTRLSVL.

V and J are TRBV20-1 and TRBJ2-5, with 7 bases identical to TRBD1. The ends lost 2 bases at V and 5 bases at J; junction bases unmatched: 17. In germline, CDR1 is DFQATT, CDR2 SNEGSKA (reference sequence). The CDR3 is made up of 17 amino acids. CDR3 loop: CSARRTGTVIRFETQYF. The CDR3 nucleotides read TGCAGTGCTAGACGTACCGGGACAGTTATACGGTTTGAGACCCAGTACTTC.

The V and J genes are TRBV6-2 or TRBV6-3 and TRBJ2-2, with no clear D. The CDR3 has 14 residues. V was shortened by 6 bases and J by 4 bases, with 12 bases between the two germline ends. Germline CDR1 MNHEY, CDR2 SVGEGT. The CDR3 DNA sequence: TGTGCCAGCAGCCTTCCCCTTCGCACCGGGGAGCTGTTTTTT. Amino acid sequence: CASSLPLRTGELFF.

This clonotype was seen a few times. The rearrangement uses TRBV21-1 and TRBJ2-7; the table's D gene call, TRBD1, was not cross checked with the DNA. TRBV21-1 is shown as a pseudogene. This CDR3 spans 15 amino acids. The chain's CDR3 is CASSMGGENSHEQYF. The CDR3 bases are TGTGCCAGCAGCATGGGGGGGGAAAATTCCCACGAGCAGTACTTC.

The chain combines TRBV20-1 with TRBJ1-1; D is unclear. The CDR3 is 12 amino acids. Trimming pared 4 bases from V and 1 base from J, leaving 7 bases between. CDR1 is DFQATT and CDR2 is SNEGSKA in the germline V gene (reference sequence). CDR3 nucleotides: TGCAGTGCTACACCAAGGAACACTGAAGCTTTCTTT. This translates into CSATPRNTEAFF.

A few counts support this clonotype. The rearrangement links TRBV7-6 to TRBJ1-3; D gene ambiguous. Trimming took 5 bases from V and 0 from J, leaving 14 bases between them. Germline CDR1 reads SGHVS; CDR2 reads FNYEAQ. This CDR3 region has 16 residues. CDR3 nucleotides: TGTGCCAGCAGCGCGAGATTGGACCGCTCTGGAAACACCATATATTTT. Translating gives CASSARLDRSGNTIYF.

V gene TRBV20-1 combines with J gene TRBJ2-2; 7 bases agree with TRBD1. The CDR3 runs 15 residues. The V gene end was trimmed by 6 bases and the J gene end by 3 bases; junction bases not matched to a gene: 10. Germline V gene sequence: CDR1 DFQATT, CDR2 SNEGSKA (reference sequence). CDR3 sequence reads: CSASSRDRYTGELFF. The CDR3, as DNA: TGCAGTGCATCCTCAAGGGACAGATACACCGGGGAGCTGTTTTTT.

The V and J genes are TRBV7-9 and TRBJ1-2; 9 nucleotides match TRBD1. V trimming: 5 bases; J trimming: 5 bases; junction bases outside the gene matches: 9. The CDR3 has 15 amino acids. The germline gives CDR1 SEHNR, CDR2 FQNEAQ (reference sequence). The CDR3 DNA sequence: TGTGCCAGCAGCAACGGGACAGGGCAGTTATATGGCTACACCTTC. Protein sequence: CASSNGTGQLYGYTF.